Sequencing of this T cell receptor beta chain was carried out in a study of cytomegalovirus exposure and HLA in healthy donors. A remark on this clone: Its antigen is still unknown.

The ends were cut back, 1 base at V and 5 bases at J, with 15 bases in the middle. Germline V lookup: CDR1 SGHNT, CDR2 YENEEA. This CDR3 spans 15 amino acids. Study outcomes and limitations: Previously analyzed data showed that most TCR beta V segments were productive at a frequency of about 87% or about 30%. Some V segments, TRBV6-2 and TRBV6-3 among them, were indistinguishable and were therefore excluded.

Primers: 60 Vbeta forward and 13 Jbeta reverse. Data came from immunoSEQ multiplex PCR; TCRdb stores just in-frame clones and leaves some out. The sample lists 200,000 to 300,000 clones, roughly 73% occurring once. The TCR comes from a boy between 10 and 17 years old in good health and CMV-seronegative. The rearrangement joins TRBV11-3 to TRBJ2-7, with a weak D call TRBD1 (5 bases). Sequenced: PBMCs. CDR3 in DNA: TGTGCCAGCAGCTTAGGGGGCAGGGTAGTGGACGAGCAGTACTTC. Its protein product is CASSLGGRVVDEQYF. Full variable domain (missing parts from reference TRBV11-3 and TRBJ2-7): EAGVVQSPRYKIIEKKQPVAFWCNPISGHNTLYWYLQNLGQGPELLIRYENEEAVDDSQLPKDRFSAERLKGVDSTLKIQPAELGDSAVYLCASSLGGRVVDEQYFGPGTRLTVT.